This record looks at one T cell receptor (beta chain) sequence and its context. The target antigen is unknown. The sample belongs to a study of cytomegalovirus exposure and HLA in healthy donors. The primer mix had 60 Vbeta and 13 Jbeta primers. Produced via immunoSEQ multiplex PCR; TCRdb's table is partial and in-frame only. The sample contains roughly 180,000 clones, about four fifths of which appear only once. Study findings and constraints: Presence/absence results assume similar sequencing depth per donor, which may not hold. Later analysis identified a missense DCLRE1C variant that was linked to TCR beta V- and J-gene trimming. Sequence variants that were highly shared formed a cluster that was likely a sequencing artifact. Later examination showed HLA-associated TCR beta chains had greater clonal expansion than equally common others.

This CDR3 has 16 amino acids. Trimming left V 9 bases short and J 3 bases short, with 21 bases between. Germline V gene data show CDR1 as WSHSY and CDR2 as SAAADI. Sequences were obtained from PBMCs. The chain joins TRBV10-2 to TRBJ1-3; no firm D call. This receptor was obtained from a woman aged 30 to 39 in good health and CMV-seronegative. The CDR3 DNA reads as TGCGCCAGTGAGCCTTCTAGCCGAGCGGGTGGAAACACCATATATTTT. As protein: CASEPSSRAGGNTIYF.